Below are 22 T cell receptor beta chains sequenced from a single sample in a study of CD8 T cells in Susac syndrome. Random hexamers were used to reverse transcribe an amount of roughly 0.45 to 1 ug RNA. TCRdb reprocessed the immunoSEQ multiplex PCR reads via MiXCR and lists one record per CDR3 protein. The repertoire has 300,000 or so distinct CDR3 sequences, about 91% of them found once; the top ten carry roughly 0.059%. The sequenced material came from CD4+ T cells from PBMCs. These TCRs come from a human donor with multiple sclerosis.

J is TRBJ2-5 and V is TRBV20-1; no definite D call. CDR1 and CDR2 from the germline V gene are DFQATT and SNEGSKA (reference sequence). The CDR3 has 12 amino acids. Trimming removed 5 bases at V and 5 bases at J, with 12 bases between. The CDR3 spells CSALKIRETQYF. In nucleotides, the CDR3 is TGCAGTGCTCTCAAGATAAGGGAGACCCAGTACTTC.

J is TRBJ2-5 and V is TRBV30; D call uncertain. CDR3 length: 11 amino acids. Looked up from germline, CDR1 is GTSNPN and CDR2 is SVGIG (reference sequence). V shed 4 bases and J shed 5 bases, with 8 bases lying between them. The CDR3 spells CAWTGKETQYF. The CDR3 DNA is TGTGCCTGGACTGGGAAGGAGACCCAGTACTTC. Full variable domain (rest looked up from reference TRBV30 and TRBJ2-5): SQTIHQWPATLVQPVGSPLSLECTVEGTSNPNLYWYRQAAGRGLQLLFYSVGIGQISSEVPQNLSASRPQDRQFILSSKKLLLSDSGFYLCAWTGKETQYFGPGTRLLVL.

The genes are TRBV12-3 or TRBV12-4 and TRBJ1-1; possible D gene TRBD1, 6 bases. This CDR3 contains 16 residues. V lost 3 bases to trimming and J lost 1 base, with 15 bases between them. The CDR3 spells CASSLGGGPQNTEAFF. Written as DNA, the CDR3 is TGTGCCAGCAGTTTGGGCGGGGGGCCCCAGAACACTGAAGCTTTCTTT.

The chain has TRBV27 and TRBJ1-6; no reliable D call. V was trimmed by 2 bases and J by 13 bases, leaving 18 bases between them. The CDR3 runs to 15 residues. Germline-derived CDR1 and CDR2 are MNHEY and SMNVEV (reference sequence). In nucleotides, the CDR3 is TGTGCCAGCAGTTTACTTGGGAGGGCGGAGAGGCCCCTCCACTTT. Its translation is CASSLLGRAERPLHF.

The rearrangement links TRBV11-2 to TRBJ2-1; no firm D call. Between the trimmed V and J ends, which lost 4 bases and 8 bases, there was a span of 9 bases. Per germline, CDR1 SGHAT and CDR2 FQNNGV. The CDR3 loop spans 12 amino acids. The CDR3 DNA follows: TGTGCCAGCAGCTCTGCTTGGGATGAGCAGTTCTTC. Translating it yields CASSSAWDEQFF.

The chain recombines TRBV12-3 or TRBV12-4 with TRBJ2-1; 7 nucleotides agree with TRBD2. V dropped 0 bases and J dropped 10; count of bases not matched to a gene: 6. The CDR3 totals 14 residues. The CDR3 DNA reads TGTGCCAGCAGTTTAGCGCGGGGGAGATACGAGCAGTTCTTC. Amino acid sequence: CASSLARGRYEQFF.

This chain joins TRBV5-1 and TRBJ2-7; 9 bases are a match to TRBD2. Germline CDR1 SGHRS, CDR2 YFSETQ. Losses at the gene ends were 0 bases for V and 6 bases for J; bases not matched to a gene: 4. CDR3 length: 14 amino acids. The CDR3 sequence: CASSLVAGVSEQYF. CDR3 bases: TGCGCCAGCAGCTTGGTAGCGGGAGTATCCGAGCAGTACTTC.

The chain links TRBV7-9 to TRBJ2-5; possibly TRBD1 or TRBD2 for D (5 bases each). The V end was cut by 0 bases, the J end by 2 bases, with 10 bases between. The CDR3 loop spans 15 amino acids. The V gene's germline CDR1 is SEHNR and CDR2 FQNEAQ (reference sequence). CDR3 coding DNA: TGTGCCAGCAGCTTAGCGGGGGAAGTTCAAGAGACCCAGTACTTC. Encoded protein: CASSLAGEVQETQYF.

This rearrangement joins TRBV19 to TRBJ2-1; 7 nucleotides match TRBD1. The CDR3 has 14 amino acids. Germline values: CDR1 LNHDA, CDR2 SQIVND (reference sequence). Trimming took 5 bases from V and 7 from J; bases not matched to a gene: 8. The CDR3 sequence: CASSVLTGTNEQFF. For the CDR3, the DNA is TGTGCCAGTAGTGTGTTGACAGGGACGAATGAGCAGTTCTTC.

J is TRBJ2-5 and V is TRBV7-6, with D tentatively TRBD2 (5 bases). CDR1 is SGHVS and CDR2 is FNYEAQ in the germline V gene. CDR3 size: 15 residues. V lost 0 bases and J 3 bases, leaving 11 bases between the germline ends. The CDR3 DNA reads as TGTGCCAGCAGCTTAGCCCCGGGGTCCAAAGAGACCCAGTACTTC. This translates into CASSLAPGSKETQYF.

The CDR3 loop reads CASRRQGYYGYTF. CDR3 nucleotides: TGTGCCAGCAGGCGACAGGGGTACTATGGCTACACCTTC. The chain joins TRBV27 to TRBJ1-2, with 8 nucleotides matching TRBD1. The CDR3 has 13 residues. The germline gives CDR1 MNHEY, CDR2 SMNVEV (reference sequence). With 6 bases clipped from V and 3 bases from J, the junction kept 3 bases outside the gene matches.

The chain joins TRBV18 to TRBJ2-6, with D possibly being TRBD1 (5 bases). V shed 4 bases and J shed 0 bases, with 7 bases lying between them. CDR1 and CDR2 (germline): KGHSH, LQKENI. The CDR3 consists of 15 residues. The CDR3 sequence: CASSLQDSGANVLTF. CDR3 sequence (DNA): TGTGCCAGCTCACTACAGGACTCTGGGGCCAACGTCCTGACTTTC.

This clonotype was seen only once. The chain carries TRBV24-1 and TRBJ2-2; the match to TRBD2 covers 10 bases. The CDR3 has 15 residues. Trimming took 7 bases from V and 2 from J; bases not matched to a gene: 3. Germline V gene data show CDR1 as KGHDR and CDR2 as SFDVKD. The CDR3 region is CATRAGGGNTGELFF. Written as DNA, the CDR3 is TGTGCCACCAGAGCGGGGGGGGGTAACACCGGGGAGCTGTTTTTT.

V gene TRBV11-3 combines with J gene TRBJ2-2; D may be TRBD2 (5 bases). V was cut by 5 bases and J by 7 bases, with 14 bases left in between. The length of the CDR3 is 14 residues. Germline CDR1 and CDR2: SGHNT and YENEEA. Written as DNA, the CDR3 is TGTGCCAGCAGCCACACTCGGGGTTTCGGGGAGCTGTTTTTT. Protein sequence: CASSHTRGFGELFF. The full variable domain, in which reference TRBV11-3 and TRBJ2-2 provide the parts outside the CDR3, is EAGVVQSPRYKIIEKKQPVAFWCNPISGHNTLYWYLQNLGQGPELLIRYENEEAVDDSQLPKDRFSAERLKGVDSTLKIQPAELGDSAVYLCASSHTRGFGELFFGEGSRLTVL.

The V and J genes are TRBV10-3 and TRBJ2-5, with D possibly matching TRBD1 (5 bases). Germline V CDR1 and CDR2: ENHRY, SYGVKD. The CDR3 is 14 amino acids. The germline V and J ends were trimmed by 6 bases and 1 base, with 12 bases remaining between them. For the CDR3, the DNA is TGTGCCATCAGCCGCGACAGTCTCCAAGAGACCCAGTACTTC. It is translated as CAISRDSLQETQYF.

V is TRBV5-1 and J is TRBJ1-2; weak D call: TRBD1 (5 bases). V dropped 6 bases and J dropped 4 bases, with 16 bases sitting between them. CDR3 length: 14 residues. Germline-derived CDR1 and CDR2 are SGHRS and YFSETQ. Written as DNA, the CDR3 is TGCGCCAGCACCCACGGGGACGGCACCTATGGCTACACCTTC. Amino acids: CASTHGDGTYGYTF.

This rearrangement joins TRBV19 to TRBJ2-3; a possible D gene is TRBD1 (5 bases). The V end was cut by 5 bases, the J end by 0 bases, with 15 bases between. This CDR3 is built from 16 residues. CDR1 LNHDA and CDR2 SQIVND come from the germline V gene (reference sequence). The CDR3 nucleotides read TGTGCCAGTAGTCCAGGGCACAGGCTAAGCACAGATACGCAGTATTTT. Its protein product is CASSPGHRLSTDTQYF. The complete variable domain, with remaining parts taken from reference TRBV19 and TRBJ2-3, reads DGGITQSPKYLFRKEGQNVTLSCEQNLNHDAMYWYRQDPGQGLRLIYYSQIVNDFQKGDIAEGYSVSREKKESFPLTVTSAQKNPTAFYLCASSPGHRLSTDTQYFGPGTRLTVL.

As DNA, the CDR3 is TGTGCCAGCAGCCCCCAGACTAGTGCCGATACGCAGTATTTT. It is translated as CASSPQTSADTQYF. This sequence joins TRBV5-4 and TRBJ2-3, with a tentative D call TRBD2 (6 bases). Between the trimmed V and J ends, which lost 4 bases and 6 bases, there was a span of 15 bases. CDR3 size: 14 residues. Germline V gene sequence: CDR1 SGHNT, CDR2 YYREEE (reference sequence). Together with reference TRBV5-4 and TRBJ2-3, the CDR3 gives the full variable domain: ETGVTQSPTHLIKTRGQQVTLRCSSQSGHNTVSWYQQALGQGPQFIFQYYREEENGRGNFPPRFSGLQFPNYSSELNVNALELDDSALYLCASSPQTSADTQYFGPGTRLTVL.

V usage is TRBV19 and J usage is TRBJ1-5; D gene ambiguous. There are 15 residues in the CDR3. The germline CDR1 and CDR2 sequences are LNHDA and SQIVND (reference sequence). Trimming left V 7 bases short and J 5 bases short, with 18 bases between. CDR3: CASTSGETVHQPQHF. The CDR3 DNA is TGTGCCAGTACCTCGGGAGAAACAGTCCATCAGCCCCAGCATTTT. The full variable domain, with the rest looked up from reference TRBV19 and TRBJ1-5, is DGGITQSPKYLFRKEGQNVTLSCEQNLNHDAMYWYRQDPGQGLRLIYYSQIVNDFQKGDIAEGYSVSREKKESFPLTVTSAQKNPTAFYLCASTSGETVHQPQHFGDGTRLSIL.

This clonotype was seen only a few times. This rearrangement joins TRBV19 to TRBJ2-7; 7 nucleotides align to TRBD1. The CDR3 covers 13 residues. With V trimmed by 8 bases and J by 0 bases, 4 bases remained unmatched. The germline V gene has CDR1 LNHDA and CDR2 SQIVND (reference sequence). CDR3 in amino acids: CASGDRSSYEQYF. CDR3 nucleotide sequence: TGTGCCAGTGGGGACAGAAGCTCCTACGAGCAGTACTTC.

To note about this clonotype: Since the CDR3 does not end with the conserved phenylalanine or tryptophan, this likely comes from a read error. Because the CDR3's place on the DNA is in doubt, the DNA is left out and the CDR3 is given as listed by TCRdb. Here the CDR3 reads CASSNLARGGIL. J is TRBJ2-1 and V is TRBV5-6; TRBD2 reflects the table's D call only, with no check against the DNA. Germline-derived CDR1 and CDR2 are SGHDT and YYEEEE. Including both end residues, the CDR3 is 12 amino acids long.

The chain employs TRBV3-1 and TRBJ2-7; D not certain. Germline CDR1 is LGHDT and CDR2 is YNNKEL (reference sequence). Trimming shortened V by 4 bases and J by 6 bases, and 7 bases separated the two germline ends. This CDR3 is built from 11 residues. This CDR3 is CASSRGAEQYF. In DNA, the CDR3 is TGTGCCAGCAGCCGCGGCGCCGAGCAGTACTTC.